The rows below give T cell receptor beta chains drawn from one sample of a study of blood T cells in healthy people across ages. Each CDR3 protein is one row after TCRdb ran MiXCR on the 5' RACE reads. The repertoire holds more than 1.4 million distinct CDR3 sequences, with roughly 40% as singletons. Sequenced sample: blood. Source of these receptors: a woman in her late teens or twenties in good health. The CDR3 runs from the conserved cysteine through the conserved F or W. Each record gives: clone size, J gene, V gene, D gene, CDR3 DNA, CDR3 protein. The D gene is left open where the match is weak. Size is stated for part of the rows, as once, few or many counts, or as a class when the clone is expanded.

clone size: -
J gene: TRBJ2-7
V gene: TRBV3-1
D gene: -
CDR3 DNA: TGTGCCAGCAGCCAGACTTTGATAGCGAATGAGCAGTACTTC
CDR3 protein: CASSQTLIANEQYF

clone size: few
J gene: TRBJ1-5
V gene: TRBV20-1
D gene: -
CDR3 DNA: TGCAGTGCTAGAGATCGGGTGTTAAGCAATCAGCCCCAGCATTTT
CDR3 protein: CSARDRVLSNQPQHF

clone size: many
J gene: TRBJ1-1
V gene: TRBV10-3
D gene: -
CDR3 DNA: TGTGCCATCAGTGACGGGCAGGCAAACACTGAAGCTTTCTTT
CDR3 protein: CAISDGQANTEAFF

clone size: -
J gene: TRBJ1-2
V gene: TRBV28
D gene: -
CDR3 DNA: TGTGCCAGCAGGCCCCCGTCTAACTATGGCTACACCTTC
CDR3 protein: CASRPPSNYGYTF

clone size: -
J gene: TRBJ2-7
V gene: TRBV20-1
D gene: -
CDR3 DNA: TGCAGTGCTACAATACCAAACAATGAGCAGTACTTC
CDR3 protein: CSATIPNNEQYF

clone size: -
J gene: TRBJ2-3
V gene: TRBV7-9
D gene: -
CDR3 DNA: TGTGCCAGCAGCTTAGCGGGGACTTCTACTAGCACAGATACGCAGTATTTT
CDR3 protein: CASSLAGTSTSTDTQYF

clone size: -
J gene: TRBJ2-7
V gene: TRBV29-1
D gene: TRBD1
CDR3 DNA: TGCAGCGTTGTGGACAGGCGGGACGAGCAGTACTTC
CDR3 protein: CSVVDRRDEQYF

clone size: -
J gene: TRBJ1-6
V gene: TRBV3-1
D gene: -
CDR3 DNA: TGTGCCAGCAGCCAAGATCCGGTTTCACCCCTCCACTTT
CDR3 protein: CASSQDPVSPLHF

clone size: -
J gene: TRBJ1-1
V gene: TRBV20-1
D gene: -
CDR3 DNA: TGCAGTGCTAGAGAAGGGGCGGACTGGGGCACTGAAGCTTTCTTT
CDR3 protein: CSAREGADWGTEAFF

clone size: -
J gene: TRBJ1-2
V gene: TRBV14
D gene: -
CDR3 DNA: TGTGCCAGCAGCCGGGACGGGGGGCCAGGCTATGGCTACACCTTC
CDR3 protein: CASSRDGGPGYGYTF

clone size: -
J gene: TRBJ2-7
V gene: TRBV21-1
D gene: -
CDR3 DNA: TGTGCCAACAGCCCGTATAGATACGGGACTAGCGGGGCCTACGAGCAGTACTTC
CDR3 protein: CANSPYRYGTSGAYEQYF

clone size: few
J gene: TRBJ1-2
V gene: TRBV6-1
D gene: TRBD1
CDR3 DNA: TGTGCCAGCAGTCCCATACCAAACAGGGGTTCCAACTATGGCTACACCTTC
CDR3 protein: CASSPIPNRGSNYGYTF

clone size: -
J gene: TRBJ2-1
V gene: TRBV15
D gene: TRBD2
CDR3 DNA: TGTGCCACCAGCCTACGGACTAGCGGGAGTTGGAATGAGCAGTTCTTC
CDR3 protein: CATSLRTSGSWNEQFF

clone size: -
J gene: TRBJ1-1
V gene: TRBV6-5
D gene: -
CDR3 DNA: TGTGCCAGCATCAAGGGGCTGGGCACTGAAGCTTTCTTT
CDR3 protein: CASIKGLGTEAFF

clone size: -
J gene: TRBJ1-1
V gene: TRBV21-1
D gene: -
CDR3 DNA: TGTGCCAGCAGCACGGCTTTCTTT
CDR3 protein: CASSTAFF

clone size: -
J gene: TRBJ1-6
V gene: TRBV25-1
D gene: TRBD1
CDR3 DNA: TGTGCCAGCCCCGCGGACAGGGGGCGTTCACCCCTCCACTTT
CDR3 protein: CASPADRGRSPLHF

clone size: -
J gene: TRBJ2-4
V gene: TRBV10-1
D gene: -
CDR3 DNA: TGCGCCAGCAAACCCTGTCCCAAAAACATTCAGTACTTC
CDR3 protein: CASKPCPKNIQYF

clone size: -
J gene: TRBJ1-3
V gene: TRBV13
D gene: -
CDR3 DNA: TGTGCCAGCACGGGGCTCCGGGACCGGAGTTTGGCGGGAAACACCATATATTTT
CDR3 protein: CASTGLRDRSLAGNTIYF

clone size: -
J gene: TRBJ1-2
V gene: TRBV30
D gene: TRBD1
CDR3 DNA: TGTGCCTGGAGTGTACAGGGGGCGAGTGCCTACACCTTC
CDR3 protein: CAWSVQGASAYTF

clone size: -
J gene: TRBJ1-5
V gene: TRBV7-8
D gene: -
CDR3 DNA: TGTGCCAGCAGCTTAGCCCCCGCCGTAGGTAGGCGCAATCAGCCCCAGCATTTT
CDR3 protein: CASSLAPAVGRRNQPQHF

clone size: few
J gene: TRBJ1-2
V gene: TRBV7-9
D gene: TRBD1
CDR3 DNA: TGTGCCAGCAGCGCGGGACAGATACCTAACTATGGCTACACCTTC
CDR3 protein: CASSAGQIPNYGYTF

clone size: -
J gene: TRBJ2-3
V gene: TRBV20-1
D gene: TRBD1
CDR3 DNA: TGCAGTGCTAGAGACCGGGACAGGGTCACAGATACGCAGTATTTT
CDR3 protein: CSARDRDRVTDTQYF

clone size: few
J gene: TRBJ1-2
V gene: TRBV27
D gene: -
CDR3 DNA: TGTGCCAGCAGTTTATCGGTGGCGAAGGGCTACACCTTC
CDR3 protein: CASSLSVAKGYTF

clone size: -
J gene: TRBJ2-5
V gene: TRBV6-5
D gene: -
CDR3 DNA: TGTGCCAGCAGTTACGCGACAGGGTCGGGGGAGCAGTACTTC
CDR3 protein: CASSYATGSGEQYF

clone size: few
J gene: TRBJ1-4
V gene: TRBV7-2
D gene: -
CDR3 DNA: TGTGCCAGCAGCCTAACCGGGGCCTCTAATGAAAAACTGTTTTTT
CDR3 protein: CASSLTGASNEKLFF

clone size: few
J gene: TRBJ2-2
V gene: TRBV6-5
D gene: -
CDR3 DNA: TGTGCCAGCAGTTACTCCCTTACTAGGAACACCGGGGAGCTGTTTTTT
CDR3 protein: CASSYSLTRNTGELFF

clone size: -
J gene: TRBJ2-4
V gene: TRBV5-4
D gene: -
CDR3 DNA: TGTGCCAGCAGCTTGAGTGGGGTCAAAAACATTCAGTACTTC
CDR3 protein: CASSLSGVKNIQYF

clone size: -
J gene: TRBJ2-7
V gene: TRBV28
D gene: TRBD1
CDR3 DNA: TGTGCCGGCAGTACCCGGGACAGGGGCTCCTACGAGCAGTACTTC
CDR3 protein: CAGSTRDRGSYEQYF

clone size: -
J gene: TRBJ1-1
V gene: TRBV5-1
D gene: -
CDR3 DNA: TGCGCCAGCAGCTTGGCCGACTTCGCTGAAGCTTTCTTT
CDR3 protein: CASSLADFAEAFF

clone size: -
J gene: TRBJ1-6
V gene: TRBV27
D gene: -
CDR3 DNA: TGTGCCAGCAGAGGAGGGCTCAGGGTAAATTCACCCCTCCACTTT
CDR3 protein: CASRGGLRVNSPLHF

clone size: -
J gene: TRBJ2-1
V gene: TRBV5-1
D gene: -
CDR3 DNA: TGCGCCAGCGCCTATCGGGGTGGCGAGCAGTTCTTC
CDR3 protein: CASAYRGGEQFF

clone size: -
J gene: TRBJ1-5
V gene: TRBV7-9
D gene: -
CDR3 DNA: TGTGCCAGCAGCTTAACCGGTCAGGGGAATCAGCCCCAGCATTTT
CDR3 protein: CASSLTGQGNQPQHF

clone size: few
J gene: TRBJ2-7
V gene: TRBV20-1
D gene: -
CDR3 DNA: TGCAGTGCTACCCCCAGTTCCGAGCAGTACTTC
CDR3 protein: CSATPSSEQYF

clone size: -
J gene: TRBJ1-2
V gene: TRBV15
D gene: -
CDR3 DNA: TGTGCCACCAGCAGCCCCACGGACTATGGCTACACCTTC
CDR3 protein: CATSSPTDYGYTF

clone size: -
J gene: TRBJ2-5
V gene: TRBV7-2
D gene: -
CDR3 DNA: TGTGCCAGCAGCGTCATGGTTGGGTGGGTGACCCAGTACTTC
CDR3 protein: CASSVMVGWVTQYF

clone size: few
J gene: TRBJ2-7
V gene: TRBV6-2/TRBV6-3
D gene: -
CDR3 DNA: TGTGCCAGCAGTTACGGGGAGGACTCCTACGAGCAGTACTTC
CDR3 protein: CASSYGEDSYEQYF

clone size: -
J gene: TRBJ2-7
V gene: TRBV20-1
D gene: TRBD2
CDR3 DNA: TGCAGTGTCGCAGCGGGGGGGTCTTACGAGCAGTACTTC
CDR3 protein: CSVAAGGSYEQYF

clone size: -
J gene: TRBJ2-3
V gene: TRBV6-1
D gene: -
CDR3 DNA: TGTGCCAGCAGCGAATGGGTCTCCGACACAGATACGCAGTATTTT
CDR3 protein: CASSEWVSDTDTQYF

clone size: once
J gene: TRBJ2-1
V gene: TRBV7-2
D gene: -
CDR3 DNA: TGTGCCAGCAGCTTAGTGTCCGGATTGAATGAGCAGTTCTTC
CDR3 protein: CASSLVSGLNEQFF

clone size: few
J gene: TRBJ2-3
V gene: TRBV6-5
D gene: TRBD1
CDR3 DNA: TGTGCCAGCAGTCACAGAGGACAGGGGGCTACAGATACGCAGTATTTT
CDR3 protein: CASSHRGQGATDTQYF

clone size: few
J gene: TRBJ2-7
V gene: TRBV6-1
D gene: TRBD2
CDR3 DNA: TGTGCCAGCACTCCTGGGACTAGCAACTCAGGGAATGAGCAGTACTTC
CDR3 protein: CASTPGTSNSGNEQYF

clone size: -
J gene: TRBJ1-1
V gene: TRBV29-1
D gene: -
CDR3 DNA: TGCAGCGTGCCGTCTGCAGCGAACACTGAAGCTTTCTTT
CDR3 protein: CSVPSAANTEAFF

clone size: -
J gene: TRBJ2-1
V gene: TRBV7-2
D gene: TRBD2
CDR3 DNA: TGTGCCAGCAGCCCGGGACTAGGTGAGAATGAGCAGTTCTTC
CDR3 protein: CASSPGLGENEQFF

clone size: few
J gene: TRBJ1-6
V gene: TRBV10-3
D gene: TRBD1
CDR3 DNA: TGTGCCATCAGCTCCGACAGGGACGGTTCACCCCTCCACTTT
CDR3 protein: CAISSDRDGSPLHF

clone size: -
J gene: TRBJ2-4
V gene: TRBV18
D gene: TRBD1
CDR3 DNA: TGTGCCAGCTCACCGCCGGACAGGGCCCTAAACATTCAGTACTTC
CDR3 protein: CASSPPDRALNIQYF

clone size: -
J gene: TRBJ1-4
V gene: TRBV12-3/TRBV12-4
D gene: TRBD1
CDR3 DNA: TGTGCCAGCAGTCGGGACAGGGGTGGACTGTTTTTT
CDR3 protein: CASSRDRGGLFF

clone size: -
J gene: TRBJ1-4
V gene: TRBV5-1
D gene: TRBD1
CDR3 DNA: TGCGCCAGCAGCCTAGGACAGGTCTCAACTAATGAAAAACTGTTTTTT
CDR3 protein: CASSLGQVSTNEKLFF

clone size: many
J gene: TRBJ1-2
V gene: TRBV7-2
D gene: TRBD1
CDR3 DNA: TGTGCCAGCAGCCCCGGGACAGGATCCTATGGCTACACCTTC
CDR3 protein: CASSPGTGSYGYTF

clone size: -
J gene: TRBJ1-5
V gene: TRBV24-1
D gene: TRBD1
CDR3 DNA: TGTGCCACCGCCGGGACAGGGGGCGCAAGCAATCAGCCCCAGCATTTT
CDR3 protein: CATAGTGGASNQPQHF

clone size: few
J gene: TRBJ2-1
V gene: TRBV20-1
D gene: TRBD2
CDR3 DNA: TGCAGTGCTAGAGGGACTAGCGGGAAGTACTACAATGAGCAGTTCTTC
CDR3 protein: CSARGTSGKYYNEQFF

clone size: -
J gene: TRBJ1-2
V gene: TRBV4-2
D gene: -
CDR3 DNA: TGTGCCAGCAGCCCCCGTGGGGGGAGGGCTAACTATGGCTACACCTTC
CDR3 protein: CASSPRGGRANYGYTF

clone size: -
J gene: TRBJ2-4
V gene: TRBV5-1
D gene: TRBD2
CDR3 DNA: TGCGCCAGCAGCTTGGTGGGACTAGCGGGACCCAGGGACATTCAGTACTTC
CDR3 protein: CASSLVGLAGPRDIQYF